These 24 T cell receptor beta chains share one sample of origin, sequenced in a study of cytomegalovirus exposure and HLA in healthy donors. A multiplex PCR was run with 60 Vbeta primers and 13 Jbeta primers. Data came from immunoSEQ multiplex PCR; TCRdb stores just in-frame clones and leaves some out. The sample contains approximately 110,000 clones, 60% to 70% of which appear only once. The sample was PBMCs. These receptors were taken from a man aged 30 to 39 in good health and CMV-seropositive.

The J gene is TRBJ1-2, the V gene TRBV6-6; tentative D call: TRBD1 (5 bases). V lost 4 bases and J lost 0, with 9 bases in between. The CDR3 contains 14 residues. The germline CDR1 and CDR2 sequences are MNHNY and SVGAGI (reference sequence). The CDR3 here is CASSSRQSNYGYTF. As DNA, the CDR3 is TGTGCCAGCAGTTCCCGACAGTCTAACTATGGCTACACCTTC.

The chain has TRBV7-9 and TRBJ1-2; D is uncertain. The germline gives CDR1 SEHNR, CDR2 FQNEAQ (reference sequence). The CDR3 covers 15 residues. The ends were cut back, 6 bases at V and 0 bases at J, with 14 bases in the middle. The CDR3 DNA reads TGTGCCAGCAGGCAGGAGGCTCATCCTAACTATGGCTACACCTTC. Protein sequence: CASRQEAHPNYGYTF.

The CDR3 is CASYPLQGATYGYTF. The DNA for the CDR3 is TGTGCCAGCTACCCTCTACAGGGGGCGACCTATGGCTACACCTTC. The chain recombines TRBV6-5 with TRBJ1-2, with 9 bases aligning to TRBD1. This CDR3 has 15 residues. Germline V gene lookup returns CDR1 MNHEY and CDR2 SVGAGI. The V and J ends lost 8 bases and 4 bases, in that order; junction bases with no gene match: 11.

The CDR3 sequence is CASSSDRVSYEQYF. The CDR3 region has the DNA TGTGCCAGCAGCTCCGACAGGGTCTCCTACGAGCAGTACTTC. The chain employs TRBV11-3 and TRBJ2-7; TRBD1 matches at 7 bases. V lost 4 bases to trimming and J lost 0 bases; unmatched junction nucleotides: 3. The CDR3 runs to 14 residues. Germline V gene lookup returns CDR1 SGHNT and CDR2 YENEEA.

This clone was detected a few times. The rearrangement links TRBV4-1 to TRBJ1-5; possibly TRBD1 for D (6 bases). Deletions cut 1 base from V and 7 bases from J, with 14 bases between. Germline V gene lookup returns CDR1 MGHRA and CDR2 YSYEKL. CDR3 length equals 15 residues. This CDR3 reads CASSQVKGVRQPQHF. In DNA, the CDR3 is TGCGCCAGCAGCCAAGTTAAGGGGGTACGGCAGCCCCAGCATTTT.

This chain uses TRBV5-1 with TRBJ2-2; D possibly corresponds to TRBD2 (6 bases). CDR3 length equals 16 residues. Looked up from germline, CDR1 is SGHRS and CDR2 is YFSETQ. V lost 2 bases and J lost 2, with 13 bases in between. CDR3 DNA: TGCGCCAGCAGCTTCGGGCTAGCGCCCAACACCGGGGAGCTGTTTTTT. Protein: CASSFGLAPNTGELFF.

This clone was observed once. This sequence joins TRBV9 and TRBJ2-2; possible D gene TRBD2, 6 bases. In germline, CDR1 is SGDLS, CDR2 YYNGEE. V was clipped by 2 bases and J by 4 bases, with 6 bases between them. The CDR3 is made up of 13 amino acids. The DNA of the CDR3 is TGTGCCAGCAGCGTCGGGGGCACCGGGGAGCTGTTTTTT. This sequence encodes CASSVGGTGELFF.

The rearrangement uses TRBV6-5 and TRBJ2-2; 9 positions match TRBD2. The CDR3 is made up of 15 amino acids. J lost 1 base, V lost 6 bases, and 3 bases had no gene match. CDR1 and CDR2 (germline): MNHEY, SVGAGI. CDR3 region: CASSPSGENTGELFF. The CDR3 DNA reads as TGTGCCAGCAGCCCTAGCGGGGAGAACACCGGGGAGCTGTTTTTT.

This chain uses TRBV6-1 with TRBJ2-5, with 9 bases identical to TRBD1. The V and J ends lost 6 bases and 5 bases, in that order; junction bases with no gene match: 4. Germline loops: CDR1 MNHNS, CDR2 SASEGT. This CDR3 contains 13 residues. The CDR3 is CASRQQGAETQYF. CDR3 in DNA: TGTGCCAGCAGACAACAGGGGGCGGAGACCCAGTACTTC.

The V call is TRBV11-3, the J call TRBJ2-7, with TRBD1 matching 8 bases. This CDR3 region has 12 residues. The V gene's germline CDR1 is SGHNT and CDR2 YENEEA. V shed 5 bases and J 6 bases; nucleotides not matched to a gene: 3. The CDR3 region is CASSVTGGEQYF. CDR3 DNA: TGTGCCAGCAGCGTTACAGGGGGCGAGCAGTACTTC.

The chain recombines TRBV9 with TRBJ1-3, with D unresolved. The CDR3 has 15 amino acids. The germline V gene encodes CDR1 SGDLS and CDR2 YYNGEE. Deletions cut 3 bases from V and 0 bases from J, with 10 bases between. The CDR3 reads CASSEDFSSGNTIYF. The CDR3 DNA reads as TGTGCCAGCAGCGAGGACTTCTCCTCTGGAAACACCATATATTTT.

This clone was recorded once. The chain uses TRBV10-3 and TRBJ1-2; 7 bases are shared with TRBD1. CDR3 length: 13 residues. CDR1 and CDR2 (germline): ENHRY, SYGVKD. V lost 5 bases, J lost 6 bases, and 6 bases stayed unmatched. CDR3 DNA: TGTGCCATCAGTCAAGGGGGCAGTAATGGCTACACCTTC. It is translated as CAISQGGSNGYTF.

The chain recombines TRBV20-1 with TRBJ2-7, with D unclear. CDR3 length: 11 residues. In germline, CDR1 is DFQATT, CDR2 SNEGSKA (reference sequence). The V gene lost 1 base and the J gene lost 4 bases, with 5 bases spanning the gap. The CDR3 spells CSARVEYEQYF. The DNA for the CDR3 is TGCAGTGCTAGAGTAGAGTACGAGCAGTACTTC.

This clone is a singleton in its sample. The CDR3, as DNA: TGTGCCAGCAGCTTAGGGTTTATCGGGACAGATACGCAGTATTTT. Its translation is CASSLGFIGTDTQYF. V and J are TRBV11-2 and TRBJ2-3, with unresolved D. CDR1 SGHAT and CDR2 FQNNGV come from the germline V gene. V was pared by 1 base and J by 3 bases, with 11 bases between. The CDR3 covers 15 residues.

The chain has TRBV5-1 and TRBJ1-6; D gene uncertain. Germline V lookup: CDR1 SGHRS, CDR2 YFSETQ. The V end was cut by 2 bases, the J end by 8 bases, with 11 bases between. This CDR3 has 14 amino acids. The CDR3 coding sequence is TGCGCCAGCAGCTTTGAGGCGGTGGATTCACCCCTCCACTTT. Residues: CASSFEAVDSPLHF.

The V and J genes are TRBV27 and TRBJ2-7, with 10 bases lining up with TRBD2. Per germline, CDR1 MNHEY and CDR2 SMNVEV (reference sequence). Trimming at V came to 4 bases and at J to 5 bases, leaving 11 bases not matched to a gene. This CDR3 has 16 amino acids. The CDR3 DNA follows: TGTGCCAGCAGTTCGAGCCTAGGGACTAGCGTCAACGAGCAGTACTTC. Amino acids: CASSSSLGTSVNEQYF.

The gene calls are TRBV5-1 and TRBJ2-5, with TRBD1 as a possible D gene (5 bases). CDR1 is SGHRS, CDR2 YFSETQ, per germline. The CDR3 has 15 residues. With 2 bases removed from V and 4 bases from J, the gap between germline ends came to 15 bases. In DNA, the CDR3 is TGCGCCAGCAGCTTAGTAGGGGTAGTCCGAGAGACCCAGTACTTC. Protein sequence: CASSLVGVVRETQYF.

This chain links TRBV9 with TRBJ1-4; no definite D call. V shed 3 bases and J shed 8 bases, with 14 bases lying between them. Germline CDR1 SGDLS, CDR2 YYNGEE. CDR3 size: 14 residues. CDR3 residues: CASSGGDPGEKLFF. CDR3 DNA: TGTGCCAGCAGCGGGGGAGACCCGGGGGAAAAACTGTTTTTT.

This clone was picked up one time. The rearrangement uses TRBV7-9 and TRBJ2-5; 10 nucleotides line up with TRBD2. V lost 5 bases, J lost 4 bases, and 7 bases stayed unmatched. The germline V gene has CDR1 SEHNR and CDR2 FQNEAQ (reference sequence). There are 15 residues in the CDR3. The CDR3 here is CASSKRGGSIETQYF. The CDR3, as DNA: TGTGCCAGCAGCAAGCGGGGGGGGAGTATAGAGACCCAGTACTTC.

This sequence joins TRBV20-1 and TRBJ2-5; a possible D gene is TRBD1 (5 bases). CDR1 and CDR2 (germline): DFQATT, SNEGSKA (reference sequence). Trimming removed 5 bases from V and 7 bases from J, with 11 bases in between. The CDR3 consists of 11 residues. The CDR3 DNA reads as TGCAGTGCTCGACAAACAGGGACCCAGTACTTC. This encodes CSARQTGTQYF.

The chain combines TRBV10-1 with TRBJ2-5; D possibly corresponds to TRBD1 (6 bases). Germline V gene lookup returns CDR1 WNHNN and CDR2 SYGVQD (reference sequence). V lost 6 bases, J lost 7 bases, and 15 bases lay in between. This CDR3 is built from 13 residues. The CDR3 DNA reads TGCGCCAGCAGCCCCGGTGGGACACCGACCCAGTACTTC. This encodes CASSPGGTPTQYF.

This chain links TRBV30 with TRBJ1-6, with TRBD1 identical over 8 bases. The CDR3 consists of 15 residues. Per germline, CDR1 GTSNPN and CDR2 SVGIG (reference sequence). J gave up 5 bases and V 7 bases, and 10 bases lay outside the gene matches. In DNA form, the CDR3 reads TGTGCCTCAGACAGGGGACTCCTTAATAATTCACCCCTCCACTTT. Translating it yields CASDRGLLNNSPLHF.

This rearrangement joins TRBV7-2 to TRBJ2-2; the match to TRBD1 covers 7 bases. This CDR3 contains 14 residues. V shed 3 bases, J shed 5 bases, and the junction held 3 bases outside the gene matches. The germline CDR1 and CDR2 sequences are SGHTA and FQGNSA. The chain's CDR3 is CASSFIRGTGELFF. CDR3 in DNA: TGTGCCAGCAGCTTTATCAGGGGGACCGGGGAGCTGTTTTTT.

This clone was recorded a few times. V and J are TRBV9 and TRBJ1-2; D ambiguous. V was trimmed by 4 bases and J by 4 bases, leaving 14 bases between them. The CDR3 is 14 amino acids. Germline V gene lookup returns CDR1 SGDLS and CDR2 YYNGEE. The CDR3 protein is CASSPDSTPYGYTF. DNA for the CDR3: TGTGCCAGCAGCCCAGACTCCACTCCCTATGGCTACACCTTC.